Sequencing of this T cell receptor beta chain was carried out in a study of T cell responses to AZD1222 COVID-19 vaccine. Notes on the study in general: Spike-specific TCR repertoires showed rising breadth and depth after two AZD1222 doses. Nearly half of the spike-specific TCRs reportedly recognize variant regions that carry no mutations.

Concerning this clone itself: Its target is unknown.

Trimming took 0 bases from V and 0 from J; bases not matched to a gene: 8. The germline gives CDR1 SGHDT, CDR2 YYEEEE. The length of the CDR3 is 18 residues. TCRdb's copy holds only in-frame clones and misses some; the assay was immunoSEQ multiplex PCR. This sample yields about 260,000 clones, of which roughly 93% are seen a single time; roughly 0.51% belongs to the top ten. Source: peripheral blood, taken on day 0 of AZD1222 vaccination. The V and J genes are TRBV5-6 and TRBJ2-1; 8 bases map to TRBD2. This clonotype was sampled from an adult in good health. For the CDR3, the DNA is TGTGCCAGCAGCTTGGGTGCGGGAGGAACGAGCTCCTACAATGAGCAGTTCTTC. It encodes CASSLGAGGTSSYNEQFF.